Detailed here is one TCR beta chain. It lacks a known antigen. No per-base quality is available; no much larger clone lies one base away. TCR CDR3 regions were amplified from genomic DNA by multiplex PCR using the deep immunoSEQ assay. Genomic DNA extracted from each cell subset was distributed evenly over all wells of several immunoSEQ 96-well plates, and each plate served as one replicate. For sorted subsets, each replicate PCR was loaded with roughly 0.2 ug genomic DNA, equivalent to about 30,000 T cell genomes. Purified libraries were measured with a Qubit 3.0 fluorometer, size-checked on a Bioanalyzer 2100, and measured again with the KAPA Library Quantification kit. A separate single-read 150-cycle Illumina NextSeq 550 flow cell was used to sequence each immunoSEQ 96-well plate. The study's own analysis went as follows. Because only junctional sequences without quality scores were contained in the immunoSEQ output, filtering matching that applied to full-length reads could not be performed. Sequences were annotated with PyIR, a Python wrapper for IgBLAST v1.9, and V/J genes and CDR3 were assigned using IMGT germline references. Any read was removed if the V/J assignment was weak (E-value above 1e-6), the CDR3 was missing, or the read contained stop codons, out-of-frame junctions, or ambiguous translated residues. V3J clonotypes were defined as sequences sharing an identical inferred V gene, J gene, and CDR3 amino acid sequence. To compute the percentage overlap between repertoires, the number of shared unique clonotypes was divided by the size of the smaller repertoire. RTK rarefaction, the Chao1 estimator, and Recon v2.1 estimates of unobserved clonotypes were used to assess repertoire richness. OLGA was used to compute generation probabilities for all TCRbeta clonotypes that the gDNA method yielded from a handful of donors. In TCRdb, the immuneACCESS table is reduced to in-frame sequences with V and J assigned. These tables do not hold every clone; where another copy was compared, an unresolved V gene accounts for under half, and the others remain unexplained. V, J and clone size are taken as reported in that table, and D and trimming were inferred from the DNA itself. The sample table shows 1.6 million or so clones, and around 97% are seen once. The ten largest clones add up to about 1.2% of the sample.

This record belongs to a study of shared clonotypes between healthy human individuals (dated by TCRdb to about 2020). A note on the overall study: Three men and two women, aged 18 to 49 years, made up the cohort. For each donor, CD4 naive and CD4 memory were each given three plates, CD8 naive was given two plates, and CD8 memory was given one plate. To estimate repertoire size and how much clonotypes are shared between individuals, the study performed deep sequencing of blood TCR repertoires from about 5 healthy adults. Leukapheresis yielded between about 0.9 and 8.9 billion PBMCs per donor. To increase sequencing depth and limit assay-specific biases, TCR repertoire library preparation and sequencing were carried out by different laboratories using diverse techniques. General conclusions and limits of the study: Pairwise subsampling led to the expectation that sequencing depth would affect the degree of clonotype sharing among donors. Compared with non-shared clonotypes, the clonotypes found in all four sorted-subset donors had higher generation probabilities. When a handful of donors were compared, the shared fraction of clonotypes was about 5% for naive CD4, around 3.6% for naive CD8, about 2.5% for memory CD4, and 0.35% to 0.5% for memory CD8. Even with the large sequencing depth, rarefaction of the sorted-subset datasets indicated that sequencing was incomplete. Only blood was sampled, and tissue TCR repertoires likely differ from those in blood. Estimated clonotype richness was generally larger for naive than for memory subsets. Because the study included only a small number of donors, the genetic and exposure-history diversity represented was limited.

The donors were healthy, HIV-negative adults with no recently reported acute infections or vaccinations. Every donor was a Caucasian adult living in Nashville, Tennessee, USA. CD4+ T cells were enriched through magnetic negative selection, after which naive cells were positively selected on CD45RA and the remaining negative fraction served as the memory subset. Blood was obtained by leukapheresis, after which PBMCs were separated by Ficoll-Histopaque density gradient centrifugation and cryopreserved in liquid nitrogen vapor phase. Purity and quantity of every magnetically sorted T cell population were checked by analytical flow cytometry. Each sorted fraction had its genomic DNA isolated and then quantified by UV absorbance on a Nanodrop 2000c. This receptor was taken from a man aged 30 to 45 in good health. Sequences were obtained from naive CD4+ T cells sorted from blood. The cell subset or site label corresponds to: CD45RA+ positively selected.

CDR3 reads: CASRPSSGRAVEQYF. The nucleotide sequence reads as follows: TGTGCCAGCAGGCCATCTAGCGGGAGGGCCGTCGAGCAGTACTTC. This chain joins TRBV28 to TRBJ2-7; the junction holds 12 bases that match TRBD2. Including cysteine and phenylalanine, the CDR3 has 15 amino acids. Here the CDR3 DNA is all that survives: 45 bases in frame from base 1. Looking up the germline V gene yields CDR1 MDHEN and CDR2 SYDVKM. Trimming accounts for 6 bases at V and 6 bases at J, while the number of junction bases matched to no gene is 9.